Presented here are 11 T cell receptor beta chains from one specimen sequenced in a study of Ad26.COV2.S vaccination and SARS-CoV-2 variants. Regarding treatment: 15 to 20 received Ad26.COV2.S at low or high dose, single or two shots; 5 received placebo; per-sample allocation not given. Sample collection was performed on day 63 after the first vaccine or placebo injection. The data were produced by immunoSEQ multiplex PCR, yet TCRdb's version contains in-frame clones alone and is incomplete. The sample lists about 350,000 clones, roughly 90% occurring once. The specimen was peripheral blood, collected in a trial of Ad26.COV2.S vaccine versus placebo. Receptors originate from a person aged 18-65 years who received the Ad26.COV2.S COVID-19 vaccine or a placebo.

The chain has TRBV7-3 and TRBJ2-4; tentatively, D is TRBD1 (7 bases). V dropped 5 bases and J dropped 6 bases, with 17 bases sitting between them. Germline-derived CDR1 and CDR2 are SGHTA and FQGTGA. This CDR3 spans 15 amino acids. Here the CDR3 DNA reads TGTGCCAGCAGCACGGGTACAGGGGAGGCAAACATTCAGTACTTC. It yields the protein CASSTGTGEANIQYF.

This clone has only one observation. J is TRBJ1-2 and V is TRBV6-2 or TRBV6-3; a possible D gene is TRBD1 (5 bases). CDR3 length equals 13 residues. The V gene's germline CDR1 is MNHEY and CDR2 SVGEGT. Trimming removed 2 bases from V and 7 bases from J, with 11 bases in between. The CDR3 sequence is CASSYRQGFGYTF. DNA for the CDR3: TGTGCCAGCAGTTACCGGCAGGGCTTTGGCTACACCTTC.

The CDR3 here is CAISEATGSREQYF. The CDR3 nucleotides are TGTGCCATCAGTGAGGCGACAGGGTCGCGGGAGCAGTACTTC. The chain is built from TRBV10-3 and TRBJ2-7; 7 bases are shared with TRBD1. The V gene's germline CDR1 is ENHRY and CDR2 SYGVKD. The CDR3 is 14 residues long. Trimming removed 2 bases from V and 7 bases from J; junction bases left unmatched: 8.

The CDR3 loop reads CSVEEGSSGNTIYF. CDR3 nucleotides: TGCAGCGTTGAAGAGGGGTCGTCCGGAAACACCATATATTTT. The chain couples TRBV29-1 to TRBJ1-3; D is unresolved. The CDR3 is 14 residues long. Trimming pared 0 bases from V and 4 bases from J, leaving 10 bases between. CDR1 SQVTM and CDR2 ANQGSEA come from the germline V gene.

The chain carries TRBV6-5 and TRBJ1-2; 7 bases are shared with TRBD1. The junction had 8 bases not matched to a gene; V was cut back by 2 bases and J by 5 bases. The CDR3 loop spans 15 amino acids. Germline V gene sequence: CDR1 MNHEY, CDR2 SVGAGI. CDR3 protein: CASSYLIGQAYGYTF. CDR3 coding DNA: TGTGCCAGCAGTTACCTAATAGGACAGGCATATGGCTACACCTTC.

The V gene is TRBV5-6, the J gene TRBJ2-1; D is undetermined. CDR1 SGHDT and CDR2 YYEEEE come from the germline V gene. V was trimmed by 0 bases and J by 6 bases, leaving 7 bases between them. This CDR3 is built from 13 residues. The CDR3 loop is CASSLASANEQFF. The CDR3 nucleotides are TGTGCCAGCAGCTTGGCGTCAGCCAATGAGCAGTTCTTC.

Concerning this clone itself: The same CDR3 can be traced to other DNA sequences in this sample. This chain links TRBV5-5 with TRBJ1-1; D is undetermined. The CDR3 is 12 amino acids. V was trimmed by 0 bases and J by 3 bases, leaving 3 bases between them. The germline V gene encodes CDR1 SGHKS and CDR2 YYEKEE (reference sequence). The CDR3 here is CASSLGDTEAFF. The CDR3 bases are TGTGCCAGCAGCTTGGGGGACACTGAAGCTTTCTTT.

This clone was observed a handful of times. The rearrangement uses TRBV5-1 and TRBJ1-5; possible D gene TRBD1, 6 bases. Germline CDR1 reads SGHRS; CDR2 reads YFSETQ. CDR3 length: 15 residues. With 0 bases removed from V and 3 bases from J, the gap between germline ends came to 10 bases. The CDR3 here is CASSLDGQTNQPQHF. The DNA of the CDR3 is TGCGCCAGCAGCTTGGATGGACAGACCAATCAGCCCCAGCATTTT.

V is TRBV5-4 and J is TRBJ2-1, with 8 bases matching TRBD1. This CDR3 has 15 amino acids. CDR1 and CDR2 from the germline V gene are SGHNT and YYREEE (reference sequence). The ends lost 0 bases at V and 5 bases at J; junction bases unmatched: 4. CDR3 sequence reads: CASSLGGTGHNEQFF. The CDR3 bases are TGTGCCAGCAGCTTGGGTGGGACAGGCCACAATGAGCAGTTCTTC.

The chain recombines TRBV29-1 with TRBJ2-6; D is perhaps TRBD1 or TRBD2 (5 bases each). The V and J ends lost 4 bases and 0 bases respectively, with 10 bases between them. Germline CDR1 and CDR2: SQVTM and ANQGSEA. This CDR3 has 15 residues. In DNA, the CDR3 is TGCAGCGTTGGGGACGGCTACTCTGGGGCCAACGTCCTGACTTTC. Its protein product is CSVGDGYSGANVLTF.

This clone was picked up one time. The chain uses TRBV5-4 and TRBJ1-4; TRBD1 matches 8 bases. The trim removed 0 bases at V and 10 bases at J, leaving 8 bases unmatched. This CDR3 is built from 15 residues. CDR1 SGHNT and CDR2 YYREEE come from the germline V gene (reference sequence). The CDR3 here is CASSLVGRDRGKLFF. The CDR3 bases are TGTGCCAGCAGCTTGGTCGGCCGAGACAGGGGAAAACTGTTTTTT.